This TCR beta chain was sequenced for a study of blood T cells in healthy people across ages. Study results and caveats: Estimates of total diversity, which came from one million sequenced T cells, were considered to be underestimates. Older age went with lower TCR beta diversity per million T cells, in a roughly linear way.

CDR3 size: 16 residues. Per the germline V gene, CDR1 is SGHTA and CDR2 is FQGNSA. A second PCR, run for about 7 to 11 cycles, used a sample-barcoded 5' primer plus a J-beta primer mix. TCRdb analysed the 5' RACE reads with MiXCR anew, one entry per CDR3 protein. The data contain approximately 670,000 distinct CDR3 sequences, over 40% of them singletons. Details on this clonotype: The antigen is undetermined. Given a much more abundant clone one base away, this may be a read error.

This chain connects TRBV7-2 to TRBJ1-2, with D possibly matching TRBD1 (5 bases). Sequenced material: blood. The clonotype was recovered from an elderly man in good health. The CDR3 region has the DNA TGTGTCAGCAGCTTAGGAGGGGAGCGTGCTAACTATGGCTACACCTTC. Its translation: CVSSLGGERANYGYTF.